Here is one T cell receptor beta chain with its context. What it binds is not known. It is unclear where the CDR3 begins or ends on the DNA, so no DNA is shown, and the CDR3 is as TCRdb lists it. The CDR3 has 15 amino acids, counting both end residues. The germline V gene encodes CDR1 MNHEY and CDR2 SVGAGI. The source of the sample is a study of T cells in localized non-small cell lung cancer. Study-level points and caveats: Overall survival was longer when the density of T cells in the blood was higher. Within adjacent lung there appeared a median roughly 60 of the top 100 tumor clones. Adjacent uninvolved lung tissue had the highest T cell clonality, exceeding tumor.

The protocol was immunoSEQ multiplex PCR, while the TCRdb copy is restricted to in-frame clones and leaves out a portion. This sample has 75,000 to 80,000 clones; about 88% occur once, and the top ten carry under 25%. Source: peripheral blood, taken before any cancer treatment. V gene TRBV6-5 combines with J gene TRBJ2-2; TRBD2, the D gene given by the table, was not confirmed from the DNA. This sequence originates from a woman aged 40 to 75 with stage I squamous cell lung carcinoma. The CDR3 here is CASSYSTRRAGELFF.